Shown below are 11 T cell receptor beta chains from a single sample sequenced in a study of T cell responses to AZD1222 COVID-19 vaccine. The protocol was immunoSEQ multiplex PCR, while the TCRdb copy is restricted to in-frame clones and leaves out a portion. The data hold 100,000 to 140,000 clones, with just over 90% observed a single time. The sequences come from peripheral blood, collected 28 days after the second AZD1222 dose. The source is an adult who received the AZD1222 COVID-19 vaccine.

The chain carries TRBV19 and TRBJ2-5; TRBD2 matches 8 bases. The CDR3 totals 16 residues. The germline CDR1 and CDR2 sequences are LNHDA and SQIVND (reference sequence). V dropped 1 base and J dropped 4; count of bases not matched to a gene: 8. Here the CDR3 reads CASSIGAGLGGETQYF. Here the CDR3 DNA reads TGTGCCAGTAGTATAGGGGCGGGACTAGGAGGAGAGACCCAGTACTTC.

This clone was counted once. V usage is TRBV2 and J usage is TRBJ2-2, with D perhaps matching TRBD1 (6 bases). This CDR3 is built from 16 residues. Per the germline V gene, CDR1 is SNHLY and CDR2 is FYNNEI. With 7 bases removed from V and 3 bases from J, the gap between germline ends came to 18 bases. The CDR3 loop reads CASIEAGEPYTGELFF. In nucleotides, the CDR3 is TGTGCCAGCATCGAAGCAGGGGAGCCTTACACCGGGGAGCTGTTTTTT.

The rearrangement uses TRBV19 and TRBJ2-2; D gene ambiguous. The CDR3 totals 12 residues. Germline V lookup: CDR1 LNHDA, CDR2 SQIVND (reference sequence). The ends were cut back, 5 bases at V and 6 bases at J, with 7 bases in the middle. The CDR3 bases are TGTGCCAGTAGTTTCTTCTCCGGGGAGCTGTTTTTT. Amino acids: CASSFFSGELFF.

J is TRBJ2-2 and V is TRBV5-1; weak D call: TRBD2 (6 bases). The germline gives CDR1 SGHRS, CDR2 YFSETQ. The CDR3 is 14 residues long. V lost 3 bases and J 5 bases, leaving 11 bases between the germline ends. The CDR3 DNA reads as TGCGCCAGCAGCTCTGATGGGGGGACCGGGGAGCTGTTTTTT. The encoded protein is CASSSDGGTGELFF.

This clone was seen once. The chain recombines TRBV19 with TRBJ1-5, with no clear D. V lost 5 bases and J lost 6, with 17 bases in between. There are 15 residues in the CDR3. CDR1 LNHDA and CDR2 SQIVND come from the germline V gene (reference sequence). CDR3 DNA sequence: TGTGCCAGTAGTCGCCCAGGCGGGTTCCGTCAGCCCCAGCATTTT. It specifies CASSRPGGFRQPQHF.

The chain couples TRBV15 to TRBJ1-3; D is perhaps TRBD1 (6 bases). The CDR3 runs to 15 residues. V was shortened by 5 bases and J by 0 bases, with 11 bases between the two germline ends. Germline CDR1 is LNHNV and CDR2 is YYDKDF (reference sequence). CDR3 protein: CATSGGPTSGNTIYF. The CDR3 bases are TGTGCCACCAGCGGGGGCCCGACCTCTGGAAACACCATATATTTT.

The chain recombines TRBV5-1 with TRBJ1-1, with D uncertain. Trimming shortened V by 5 bases and J by 5 bases, and 10 bases separated the two germline ends. Germline V gene lookup returns CDR1 SGHRS and CDR2 YFSETQ. The CDR3 totals 12 residues. The DNA of the CDR3 is TGCGCCAGCAGGGTCAGCGAGACTGAAGCTTTCTTT. This codes for CASRVSETEAFF.

The chain joins TRBV11-2 to TRBJ1-2; perhaps TRBD1 as D (5 bases). CDR1 is SGHAT and CDR2 is FQNNGV in the germline V gene. The CDR3 runs to 16 residues. Trimming pared 1 base from V and 2 bases from J, leaving 14 bases between. This chain's CDR3 is CASSLAPTGPNYGYTF. In DNA, the CDR3 is TGTGCCAGCAGCTTAGCACCCACGGGACCGAACTATGGCTACACCTTC.

This clone was counted a few times. The chain recombines TRBV18 with TRBJ1-1, with D maybe TRBD1 (5 bases). The CDR3 covers 17 residues. Per germline, CDR1 KGHSH and CDR2 LQKENI. V was cut by 6 bases and J by 1 base, with 21 bases left in between. The CDR3 DNA sequence: TGTGCCAGCTCGCTTGGGACGCCCGGGAGACCGAACACTGAAGCTTTCTTT. It encodes CASSLGTPGRPNTEAFF.

The CDR3 region has the DNA TGCGCCAGCAGCTTGGATCGAGCTAGCGAAACCGCGGAGCAGTACTTC. This translates into CASSLDRASETAEQYF. V is TRBV5-1 and J is TRBJ2-7; TRBD2 might be the D (6 bases). The CDR3 has 16 amino acids. The germline CDR1 and CDR2 sequences are SGHRS and YFSETQ. Trimming removed 0 bases at V and 7 bases at J, with 20 bases between.

The chain joins TRBV27 to TRBJ1-2, with 7 bases matching TRBD1. J lost 2 bases, V lost 5 bases, and 5 bases had no gene match. Per the germline V gene, CDR1 is MNHEY and CDR2 is SMNVEV (reference sequence). CDR3 size: 14 residues. The CDR3 loop is CASSINRGNYGYTF. Here the CDR3 DNA reads TGTGCCAGCAGTATTAACAGGGGAAACTATGGCTACACCTTC.